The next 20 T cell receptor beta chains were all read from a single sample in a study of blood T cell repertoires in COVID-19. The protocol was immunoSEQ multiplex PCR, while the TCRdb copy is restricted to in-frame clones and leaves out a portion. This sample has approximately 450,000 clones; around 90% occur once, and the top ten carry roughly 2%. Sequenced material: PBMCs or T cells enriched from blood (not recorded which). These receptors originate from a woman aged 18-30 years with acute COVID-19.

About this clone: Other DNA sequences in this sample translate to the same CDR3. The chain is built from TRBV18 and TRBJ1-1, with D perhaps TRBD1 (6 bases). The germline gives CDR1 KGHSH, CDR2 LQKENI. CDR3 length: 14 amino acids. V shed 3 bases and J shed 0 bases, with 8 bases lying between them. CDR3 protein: CASSPRTVNTEAFF. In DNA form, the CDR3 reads TGTGCCAGCTCACCCCGGACAGTGAACACTGAAGCTTTCTTT.

The DNA for the CDR3 is TGTGCCAGCAGCCCCCAATCCGGACTAGCGGGAGGTATCTCCGAGCAGTACTTC. Its protein product is CASSPQSGLAGGISEQYF. This chain uses TRBV7-6 with TRBJ2-7; TRBD2 matches 14 bases. The CDR3 is 18 residues long. The junction had 15 bases not matched to a gene; V was cut back by 5 bases and J by 6 bases. CDR1 is SGHVS, CDR2 FNYEAQ, per germline.

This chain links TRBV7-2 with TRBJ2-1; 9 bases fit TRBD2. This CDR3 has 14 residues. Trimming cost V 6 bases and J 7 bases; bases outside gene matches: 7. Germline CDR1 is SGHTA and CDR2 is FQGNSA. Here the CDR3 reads CASSQVSGSNEQFF. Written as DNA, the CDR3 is TGTGCCAGCAGTCAGGTTAGCGGGAGTAATGAGCAGTTCTTC.

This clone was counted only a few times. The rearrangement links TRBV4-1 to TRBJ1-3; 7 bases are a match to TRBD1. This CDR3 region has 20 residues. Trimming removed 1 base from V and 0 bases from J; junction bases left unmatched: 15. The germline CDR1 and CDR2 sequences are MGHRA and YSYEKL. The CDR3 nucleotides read TGCGCCAGCAGCCAAGGAGGCGAAACCCGGGACAGCTACTCTGGAAACACCATATATTTT. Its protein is CASSQGGETRDSYSGNTIYF.

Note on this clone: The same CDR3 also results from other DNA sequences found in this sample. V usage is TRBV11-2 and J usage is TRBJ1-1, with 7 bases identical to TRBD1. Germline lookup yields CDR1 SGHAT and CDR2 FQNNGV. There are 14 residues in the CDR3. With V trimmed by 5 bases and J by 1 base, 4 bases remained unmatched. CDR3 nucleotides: TGTGCCAGCAGCCGACAGGGAGGGAACACTGAAGCTTTCTTT. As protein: CASSRQGGNTEAFF.

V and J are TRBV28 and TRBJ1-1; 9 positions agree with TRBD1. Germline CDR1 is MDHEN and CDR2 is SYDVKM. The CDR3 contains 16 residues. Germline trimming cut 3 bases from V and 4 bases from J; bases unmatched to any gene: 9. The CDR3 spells CASSLDRGGVSTEAFF. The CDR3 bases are TGTGCCAGCAGTTTGGACAGGGGAGGAGTGAGCACTGAAGCTTTCTTT. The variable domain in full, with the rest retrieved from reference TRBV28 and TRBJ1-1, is DVKVTQSSRYLVKRTGEKVFLECVQDMDHENMFWYRQDPGLGLRLIYFSYDVKMKEKGDIPEGYSVSREKKERFSLILESASTNQTSMYLCASSLDRGGVSTEAFFGQGTRLTVV.

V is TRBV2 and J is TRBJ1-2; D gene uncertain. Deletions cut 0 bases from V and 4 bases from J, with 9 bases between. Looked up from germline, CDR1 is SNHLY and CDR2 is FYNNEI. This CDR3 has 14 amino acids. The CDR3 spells CASSEARRAYGYTF. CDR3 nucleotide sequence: TGTGCCAGCAGTGAAGCTCGGAGGGCCTATGGCTACACCTTC. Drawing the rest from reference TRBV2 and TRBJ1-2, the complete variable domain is EPEVTQTPSHQVTQMGQEVILRCVPISNHLYFYWYRQILGQKVEFLVSFYNNEISEKSEIFDDQFSVERPDGSNFTLKIRSTKLEDSAMYFCASSEARRAYGYTFGSGTRLTVV.

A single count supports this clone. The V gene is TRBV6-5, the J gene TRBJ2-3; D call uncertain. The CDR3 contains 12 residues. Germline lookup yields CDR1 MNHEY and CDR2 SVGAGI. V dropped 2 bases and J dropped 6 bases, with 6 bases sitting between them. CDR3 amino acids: CASSYVVDTQYF. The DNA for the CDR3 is TGTGCCAGCAGTTACGTCGTGGATACGCAGTATTTT.

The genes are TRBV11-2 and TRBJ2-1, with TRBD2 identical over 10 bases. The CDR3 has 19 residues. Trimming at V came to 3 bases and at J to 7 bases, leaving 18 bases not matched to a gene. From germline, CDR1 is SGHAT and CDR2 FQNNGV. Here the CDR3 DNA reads TGTGCCAGCAGCTTTTCTCGTCTAGCGGGGGCCGAACAGGCGAATGAGCAGTTCTTC. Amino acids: CASSFSRLAGAEQANEQFF.

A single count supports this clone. The CDR3 protein is CASSITQTQYF. The CDR3 DNA reads TGTGCCAGCAGTATCACACAGACCCAGTACTTC. This chain uses TRBV12-3 or TRBV12-4 with TRBJ2-5; D remains unclear. CDR3 length: 11 residues. V was shortened by 5 bases and J by 6 bases, with 7 bases between the two germline ends.

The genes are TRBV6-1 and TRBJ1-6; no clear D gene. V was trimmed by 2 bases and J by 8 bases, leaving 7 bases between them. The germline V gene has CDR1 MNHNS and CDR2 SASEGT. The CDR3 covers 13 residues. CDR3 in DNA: TGTGCCAGCAGTGAACTGCCGGATTCACCCCTCCACTTT. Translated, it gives CASSELPDSPLHF.

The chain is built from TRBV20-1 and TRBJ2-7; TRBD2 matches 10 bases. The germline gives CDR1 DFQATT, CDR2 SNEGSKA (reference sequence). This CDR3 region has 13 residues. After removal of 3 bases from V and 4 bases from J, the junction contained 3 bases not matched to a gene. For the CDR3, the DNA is TGCAGTGCTAGTAAAGCGGGAGGGTACGAGCAGTACTTC. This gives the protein CSASKAGGYEQYF.

In DNA form, the CDR3 reads TGTGCCAGCAGCGAGACAGGGGGGGCCTACGAGCAGTACTTC. As protein: CASSETGGAYEQYF. This rearrangement joins TRBV9 to TRBJ2-7, with TRBD1 matching 9 bases. In germline, CDR1 is SGDLS, CDR2 YYNGEE. There are 14 residues in the CDR3. V gave up 3 bases and J gave up 2 bases; unmatched junction bases: 3.

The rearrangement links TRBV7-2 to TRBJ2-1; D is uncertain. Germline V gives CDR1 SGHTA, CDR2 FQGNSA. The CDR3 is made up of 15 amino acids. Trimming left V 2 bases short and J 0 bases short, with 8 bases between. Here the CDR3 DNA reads TGTGCCAGCAGCTTACTGACAAGCTCCTACAATGAGCAGTTCTTC. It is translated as CASSLLTSSYNEQFF.

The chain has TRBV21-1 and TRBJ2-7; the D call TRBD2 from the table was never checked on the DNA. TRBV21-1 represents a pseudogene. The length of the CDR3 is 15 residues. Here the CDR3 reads CASSKTSGTSYEQYF. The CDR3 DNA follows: TGTGCCAGCAGCAAGACTAGCGGAACGTCCTACGAGCAGTACTTC.

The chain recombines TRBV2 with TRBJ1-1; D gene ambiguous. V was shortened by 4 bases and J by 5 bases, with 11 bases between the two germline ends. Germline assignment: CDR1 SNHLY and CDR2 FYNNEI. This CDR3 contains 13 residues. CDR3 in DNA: TGTGCCAGCAGTGCGTGGGAGTTGACTGAAGCTTTCTTT. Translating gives CASSAWELTEAFF. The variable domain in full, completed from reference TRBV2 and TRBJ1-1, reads EPEVTQTPSHQVTQMGQEVILRCVPISNHLYFYWYRQILGQKVEFLVSFYNNEISEKSEIFDDQFSVERPDGSNFTLKIRSTKLEDSAMYFCASSAWELTEAFFGQGTRLTVV.

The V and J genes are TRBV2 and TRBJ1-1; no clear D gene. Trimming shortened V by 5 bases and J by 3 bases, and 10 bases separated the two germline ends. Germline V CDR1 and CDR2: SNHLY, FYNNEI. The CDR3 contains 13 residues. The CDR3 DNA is TGTGCCAGCAGTTTGAGTTCTGACACTGAAGCTTTCTTT. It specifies CASSLSSDTEAFF.

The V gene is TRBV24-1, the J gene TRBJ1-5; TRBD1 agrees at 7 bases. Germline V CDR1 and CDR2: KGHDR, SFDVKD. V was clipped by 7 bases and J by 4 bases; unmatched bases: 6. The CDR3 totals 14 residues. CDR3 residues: CATSRDSNNQPQHF. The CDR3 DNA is TGTGCCACCAGCCGGGACAGCAATAATCAGCCCCAGCATTTT.

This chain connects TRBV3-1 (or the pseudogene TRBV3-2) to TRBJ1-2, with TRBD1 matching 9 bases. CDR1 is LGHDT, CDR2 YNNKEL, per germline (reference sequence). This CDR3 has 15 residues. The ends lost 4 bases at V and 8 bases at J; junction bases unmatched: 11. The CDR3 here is CASSLPGQGLLGYTF. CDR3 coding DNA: TGTGCCAGCAGCCTCCCGGGACAGGGATTATTGGGCTACACCTTC.

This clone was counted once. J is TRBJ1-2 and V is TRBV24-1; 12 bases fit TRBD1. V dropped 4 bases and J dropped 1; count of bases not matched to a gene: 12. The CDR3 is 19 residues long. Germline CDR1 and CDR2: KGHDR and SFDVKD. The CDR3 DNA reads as TGTGCCACCAGTGACCGGATGCCGGGACAGGGGGCCATTAACTATGGCTACACCTTC. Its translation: CATSDRMPGQGAINYGYTF.